This T cell receptor (beta chain) stems from a study of blood T cell repertoires in COVID-19 (dated by TCRdb to the early 2020s). Study-level background: Samples from collaborators originated in the United States, Italy and Spain and spanned both the acute and convalescent phases of COVID-19. The material from the prospective study consisted of cDNA or gDNA derived from T cells, B-cell-depleted T cells, or PBMCs. The dataset comprised deeply sampled blood TCRbeta repertoires from subjects exposed to, actively infected with, or recovered from COVID-19. A freely available public database, intended as a resource for researchers studying the immune response to SARS-CoV-2, is where the repertoires were released. Samples came from the ongoing ImmuneRACE study (first 160 participants) plus 1,254 subjects from 6 global collaborators. The sample metadata nearly always contained a de-identified subject ID, COVID-19 status, age in years and sex. Where available, HLA class I and class II types were taken from metadata supplied by the sample provider and were not determined by assay-based typing.

Whole blood was collected in K2EDTA tubes by collaborating institutions according to the institutions' own protocols. For TCRbeta analysis, collaborators shipped samples as frozen whole blood, isolated PBMCs, or DNA extracted from either of those sample types. General study outcomes and caveats: The amount of clinical and demographic metadata varied by source and participant and was provided uncurated.

Turning to this clone: Its antigen remains undetermined. No qualities accompany the bases; no much larger clone lies one base away.

The immunoSEQ Assay, a bias-controlled multiplex PCR, was used to amplify TCRbeta CDR3 regions from genomic DNA. Per the authors' processing: The number of nucleated cells in each sample was estimated by amplification of reference gene primers within the assay. To quantify the absolute abundance of each unique TCRbeta CDR3 rearrangement, sequence reads were collapsed and filtered. Productive Simpson clonality was computed per sample as the square root of Simpson's diversity index over productive rearrangements. This is the immuneACCESS table as TCRdb keeps it, with only in-frame sequences that have V and J called. A part of the clones is gone; compared with another copy, unresolved V genes explain less than half, and the rest is unexplained. For V, J and clone size, that table is used; D and trimming come from the DNA. The sample includes about 280,000 clones, with roughly 87% observed a single time. More than 10% of the sample belongs to the ten largest clones.

Measured from the cysteine to the phenylalanine, the CDR3 is 14 residues long. Left in the record is the CDR3 DNA by itself, 42 bases read in frame from the first base. CDR1 and CDR2 (ENHRY, SYGVKD) derive from the germline V gene. After removal of 7 bases from V and 4 bases from J, the junction retains 8 bases not matched to a gene. This receptor was identified in a human donor in a cohort sampled during active COVID-19. The rearranged segments are TRBV10-3 and TRBJ1-2; TRBD1 matches 8 bases in the middle. The sample taken for sequencing was peripheral blood. The DNA sequence is as follows: TGTGCCATCAACGGAGGAACAGGGGGCTATGGCTACACCTTC. This translates into CAINGGTGGYGYTF.